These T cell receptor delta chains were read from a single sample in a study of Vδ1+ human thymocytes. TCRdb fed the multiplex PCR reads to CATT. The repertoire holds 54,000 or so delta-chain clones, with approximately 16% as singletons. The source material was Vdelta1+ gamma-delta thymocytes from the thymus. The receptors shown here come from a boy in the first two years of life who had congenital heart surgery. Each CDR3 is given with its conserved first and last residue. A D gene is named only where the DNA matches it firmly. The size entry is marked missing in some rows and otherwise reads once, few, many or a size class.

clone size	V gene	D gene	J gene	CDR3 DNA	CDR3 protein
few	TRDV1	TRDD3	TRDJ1	TGTGCTCTTGGTCATCCCCAGCGGGGGATAAGTTACACCGATAAACTCATCTTT	CALGHPQRGISYTDKLIF
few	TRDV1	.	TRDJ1	TGTGCTCTTGGGGAACTGTCCCAGCTCTGGGGAGCGTACACCGATAAACTCATCTTT	CALGELSQLWGAYTDKLIF
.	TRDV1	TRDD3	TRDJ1	TGTGCTCTTGGGTTTAAAGGGCTCCCGTACACAGGGGGATGGGAGTCCGATAAACTCATCTTT	CALGFKGLPYTGGWESDKLIF
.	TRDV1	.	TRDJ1	TGTGCTCTTTGGTGTTATGGGATAGGCGATAAACTCATCTTT	CALWCYGIGDKLIF
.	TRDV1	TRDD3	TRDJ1	TGTGCTCCTGGGGACGAAGGGGACGTACTGGGGGAACGTCACACCGATAAACTCATCTTT	CAPGDEGDVLGERHTDKLIF
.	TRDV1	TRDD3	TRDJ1	TGTGCTCTTGGGGAACTCAAATTCACAAGTACTGGGGGAATTCGCCACACCGATAAACTCATCTTT	CALGELKFTSTGGIRHTDKLIF
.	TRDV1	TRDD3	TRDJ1	TGTGCTCTTGGGCTAACAAGGGCTCTCACGCCGCACTGGGGGATACGGTACACCGATAAACTCATCTTT	CALGLTRALTPHWGIRYTDKLIF
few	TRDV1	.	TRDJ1	TGTGCTCTTGGGGAACTTGGGCCCTTATCGTACACCGATAAACTCATCTTT	CALGELGPLSYTDKLIF
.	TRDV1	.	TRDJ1	TGTGCTCTTGGGGAACTGGTCCCTCTGAACCGAGGCGCCGATAAACTCATCTTT	CALGELVPLNRGADKLIF
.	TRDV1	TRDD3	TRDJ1	TGTGCTCTTGGGGAACTGCGGGGGATCGGTACCGATAAACTCATCTTT	CALGELRGIGTDKLIF
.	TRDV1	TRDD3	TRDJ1	TGTGCTCTTGGGGAACTCTCCCTACGACTGGGGGATAGAAGAAGACTCATCTTT	CALGELSLRLGDRRRLIF
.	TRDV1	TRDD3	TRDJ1	TGTGCTCTTGGGGAACTACCCTCAATACTGGGGGGCCCAGCCCTATTCACCGATAAACTCATCTTT	CALGELPSILGGPALFTDKLIF
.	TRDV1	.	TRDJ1	TGTGCTCTTGGGGAATCTCCTACGAGGAGACAAATCGATAAACTCATCTTT	CALGESPTRRQIDKLIF
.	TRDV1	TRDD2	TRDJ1	TGTGCTCTTGGGCGATTCGGCTTCCTAATGATACTTGACGATAAACTCATCTTT	CALGRFGFLMILDDKLIF
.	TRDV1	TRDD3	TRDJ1	TGTGCTCTTGGGGCACTAGTTCCACTGGGGGATACAGAAAGTAAACTCATCTTT	CALGALVPLGDTESKLIF
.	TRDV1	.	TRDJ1	TGTGCTCTTGGGGAAACTCCCCGGCGTGGGATCGGCAAACTCATCTTT	CALGETPRRGIGKLIF
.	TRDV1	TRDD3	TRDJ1	TGTGCTCTTGGGCCCGGATCCTACCCGTACTGGGGGATAAACCCCGACACCGATAAACTCATCTTT	CALGPGSYPYWGINPDTDKLIF
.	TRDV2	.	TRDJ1	TGTGCCCGTGCCCAGTACACCGATAAACTCATCTTT	CARAQYTDKLIF
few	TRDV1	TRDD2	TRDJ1	TGTGCTCTTGGGGGAGCCTTCCTACTGCACGCGGGTCAAGCGGATAAACTCATCTTT	CALGGAFLLHAGQADKLIF
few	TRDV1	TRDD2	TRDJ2	TGTGCTCTTGGGGGGCCTTCCTACGGAGATGCAAAGGTTTTGACAGCACAACTCTTCTTT	CALGGPSYGDAKVLTAQLFF
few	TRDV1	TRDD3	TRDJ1	TGTGCTCTTGGGGAAGGTTCGGTCTATATCGGACCTACTGGGGGCTTACGCACCGATAAACTCATCTTT	CALGEGSVYIGPTGGLRTDKLIF
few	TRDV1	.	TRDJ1	TGTGCTCTTGGTACCCCCCGTACTGGGTTGGTACCCTACACCGATAAACTCATCTTT	CALGTPRTGLVPYTDKLIF
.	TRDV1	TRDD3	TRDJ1	TGTGCTCTTGGGGAACTTCCCCAGTTCTTATCTACTGGGGGATACAACACCGATAAACTCATCTTT	CALGELPQFLSTGGYNTDKLIF
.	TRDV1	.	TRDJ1	TGTGCTCTTGGGGAGGGATTTAGAAAGACCGACCCCACCGATAAACTCATCTTT	CALGEGFRKTDPTDKLIF
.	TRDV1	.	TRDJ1	TGTGCTCTTGGTTCCGGGACTGGACTCCGTACGACCGATAAACTCATCTTT	CALGSGTGLRTTDKLIF
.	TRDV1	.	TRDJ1	TGTGCTCTTGGGGAATTAATCCTTCGTCAATCGGGTAAACTCATCTTT	CALGELILRQSGKLIF
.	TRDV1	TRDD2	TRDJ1	TGTGCTCTTGGAAGGCCTTCCTACCCTTTGGGGGACGATAAACTCATCTTT	CALGRPSYPLGDDKLIF
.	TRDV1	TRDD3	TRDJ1	TGTGCTCTTGGGGAACTTTGCATTGGGCAATCCACTGGGGTAAACTGGGGCGATAAACTCATCTTT	CALGELCIGQSTGVNWGDKLIF
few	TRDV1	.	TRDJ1	TGTGCTCTGAGATGCGCACCTAGGCTGGGGTCCGACACCGATAAACTCATCTTT	CALRCAPRLGSDTDKLIF
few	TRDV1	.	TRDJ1	TGTGCTCTTGGGGAACTAATTCCCGGGACGTACACCGATAAACTCATCTTT	CALGELIPGTYTDKLIF
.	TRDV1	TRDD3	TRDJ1	TGTGCTCTTGGGGAACTAAGAGGTCTCCGTTTACTGGGGGGAGAAAACCCTGATAAACTCATCTTT	CALGELRGLRLLGGENPDKLIF
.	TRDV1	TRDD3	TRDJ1	TGTGCTCTTGGGGAAAGGACCCAAGGGTGGTTGGGGGATACCGATAAACTCATCTTT	CALGERTQGWLGDTDKLIF
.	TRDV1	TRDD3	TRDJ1	TGTGCTCTTGGGGAAAGTTCGGGCTGGGGGAGACGTGCAATTGGGCTCATCTTT	CALGESSGWGRRAIGLIF
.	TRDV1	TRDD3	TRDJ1	TGTGCTCTTGGGGAAGAGTTTTCCGCTGGGGGATACCCCGATAAACTCATCTTT	CALGEEFSAGGYPDKLIF
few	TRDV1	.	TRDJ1	TGTGCTCTTGGGGACCAAGAAGGATGGTCGTACACCGATAAACTCACCTTT	CALGDQEGWSYTDKLTF
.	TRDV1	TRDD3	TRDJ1	TGTGCTCTTGGGGAAAAGACGAGGGTTTCCAAACTGGGGGAGAAGTACACCGATAAACTCATCTTT	CALGEKTRVSKLGEKYTDKLIF
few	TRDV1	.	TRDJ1	TGTGCTCTTGGGAGCCTTCCTACTGGGGGACTCCTCACCGATAAACTCATCTTT	CALGSLPTGGLLTDKLIF
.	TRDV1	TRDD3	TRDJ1	TGTGCTCTTGGGCGTTCCCCCCGACTGGGGGATACCTCGCCCTTGTACACCGATAAACTCATCTTT	CALGRSPRLGDTSPLYTDKLIF
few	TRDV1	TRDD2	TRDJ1	TGTGCTCTTGGGGAACTTCCTTCCTACTTAAAATGGGGGTTCAGTAAACTCATCTTT	CALGELPSYLKWGFSKLIF
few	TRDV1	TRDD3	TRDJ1	TGTGCTCTTGGGGAACTGGACGAACTGGGGGATGAGTACACCGATAAACTCATCTTT	CALGELDELGDEYTDKLIF
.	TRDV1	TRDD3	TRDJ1	TGTGCTCTTGGGGAATCGCCCTTTTTGAGGCTGGGGGATACCGATAAACTCATCTTT	CALGESPFLRLGDTDKLIF